One sample yielded the 9 T cell receptor beta chains listed below, sequenced in a study of cytomegalovirus exposure and HLA in healthy donors. Primers for the PCR totalled 60 Vbeta and 13 Jbeta. Libraries were prepared by immunoSEQ multiplex PCR; TCRdb keeps only in-frame clonotypes and omits some of them. The data contain 150,000 or so clones, approximately 79% of them singletons. Material for sequencing was PBMCs. These receptors were obtained from a woman aged 45-65 years in good health and CMV-seropositive.

On this clone itself: The same CDR3 also results from other DNA sequences found in this sample. This chain links TRBV7-9 with TRBJ1-1; TRBD1 is a possible D gene (6 bases). CDR1 is SEHNR and CDR2 is FQNEAQ in the germline V gene (reference sequence). Trimming left V 5 bases short and J 3 bases short, with 10 bases between. CDR3 length equals 13 residues. The CDR3 sequence is CASSPPGDTEAFF. CDR3 bases: TGTGCCAGCAGCCCACCAGGGGACACTGAAGCTTTCTTT.

This chain uses TRBV5-1 with TRBJ2-1, with TRBD2 matching over 7 bases. This CDR3 region has 16 residues. The J segment lost 5 bases and the V segment lost 0 bases, leaving 8 bases of the junction unmatched. Germline lookup yields CDR1 SGHRS and CDR2 YFSETQ. In DNA form, the CDR3 reads TGCGCCAGCAGCTTGGCTAGCGGAGCTCGACACAATGAGCAGTTCTTC. Residues: CASSLASGARHNEQFF. The full variable domain, in which reference TRBV5-1 and TRBJ2-1 provide the parts outside the CDR3, is KAGVTQTPRYLIKTRGQQVTLSCSPISGHRSVSWYQQTPGQGLQFLFEYFSETQRNKGNFPGRFSGRQFSNSRSEMNVSTLELGDSALYLCASSLASGARHNEQFFGPGTRLTVL.

V and J are TRBV7-2 and TRBJ2-1; a weak D match, TRBD2 (6 bases). The V end was cut by 5 bases, the J end by 9 bases, with 8 bases between. The CDR3 loop spans 11 amino acids. Per the germline V gene, CDR1 is SGHTA and CDR2 is FQGNSA. The CDR3 loop reads CASSGGSEQFF. CDR3 nucleotides: TGTGCCAGCAGCGGGGGGAGTGAGCAGTTCTTC.

This sequence joins TRBV7-9 and TRBJ1-2; D is possibly TRBD1 (5 bases). The CDR3 loop spans 13 amino acids. Between the trimmed V and J ends, which lost 0 bases and 8 bases, there was a span of 10 bases. The V gene's germline CDR1 is SEHNR and CDR2 FQNEAQ (reference sequence). The CDR3 bases are TGTGCCAGCAGCTTAGCGACAGTTATGGGCTACACCTTC. Residues: CASSLATVMGYTF.

V and J are TRBV21-1 and TRBJ2-7; the table calls TRBD2, which could not be checked here. TRBV21-1 is a pseudogene locus. The CDR3 extends over 16 amino acids. For the CDR3, the DNA is TGTGCCAGCAGCAAAGAAAGCACGACGGGGTTGAGGGAGCAGTACTTC. Amino acids: CASSKESTTGLREQYF.

The chain couples TRBV6-6 to TRBJ1-5; D is ambiguous. V was trimmed by 10 bases and J by 2 bases, leaving 12 bases between them. Looked up from germline, CDR1 is MNHNY and CDR2 is SVGAGI (reference sequence). The CDR3 loop spans 13 amino acids. The CDR3 region has the DNA TGTGCCACAAGCCCCCCGGGCAATCAGCCCCAGCATTTT. This translates into CATSPPGNQPQHF.

The chain is built from TRBV4-1 and TRBJ2-7; D is uncertain. The CDR3 sequence is 15 residues long. V lost 0 bases, J lost 0 bases, and 9 bases lay in between. Germline values: CDR1 MGHRA, CDR2 YSYEKL. The CDR3 nucleotides read TGCGCCAGCAGCCAAGAAACCGGGTCCTCCTACGAGCAGTACTTC. It yields the protein CASSQETGSSYEQYF.

This rearrangement joins TRBV5-4 to TRBJ1-1; D unresolved. Germline CDR1 reads SGHNT; CDR2 reads YYREEE (reference sequence). This CDR3 spans 12 amino acids. The germline V and J ends were trimmed by 2 bases and 7 bases, with 9 bases remaining between them. The CDR3 spells CASSLEVGEAFF. The CDR3 DNA is TGTGCCAGCAGCTTAGAGGTTGGTGAAGCTTTCTTT.

The rearrangement uses TRBV11-3 and TRBJ2-7, with D tentatively TRBD1 (6 bases). Looked up from germline, CDR1 is SGHNT and CDR2 is YENEEA. Trimming cost V 10 bases and J 3 bases, with 25 bases left between them. The CDR3 loop spans 16 amino acids. This chain's CDR3 is CATNLRGHQLNYEQYF. In DNA form, the CDR3 reads TGTGCCACTAACCTCCGGGGACACCAATTAAACTACGAGCAGTACTTC.